This entry features one T cell receptor (beta chain) sequence. This entry belongs to a study of CD8 T cells in Susac syndrome. Random hexamers served to reverse transcribe roughly 0.45 to 1 ug RNA. MiXCR, run by TCRdb on the immunoSEQ multiplex PCR reads, gives a single entry per CDR3 protein. Of 95,000 to 150,000 distinct CDR3 sequences listed, 95% to 96% were seen once; the top ten hold about 0.13%. The clonotype was recovered from a human donor with Susac syndrome. The sequenced material came from CD4+ T cells from PBMCs.

CDR3 sequence (DNA): TGTGCCAGCTCACCACCGCGGAGGGTCGATGAGCAGTTCTTC. It codes for CASSPPRRVDEQFF. The chain joins TRBV18 to TRBJ2-1; D possibly corresponds to TRBD2 (6 bases). Germline CDR1 KGHSH, CDR2 LQKENI. This CDR3 has 14 amino acids. Trimming shortened V by 0 bases and J by 8 bases, and 11 bases separated the two germline ends.